This T cell receptor (beta chain) emerged from a study of T-cell memory formation after mild COVID-19. With respect to this clonotype: The target antigen is unknown.

The CDR3 length is 15 residues. Germline assignment: CDR1 SQVTM and CDR2 ANQGSEA. V dropped 3 bases and J dropped 2 bases, with 15 bases sitting between them. A 5'RACE reaction primed in the constant segment made cDNA libraries of TCR alpha and TCR beta, and these carried sample barcodes and UMIs. TCRdb processed the 5' RACE reads anew with MiXCR; each CDR3 protein has one entry. This sample has roughly 86,000 distinct CDR3 sequences, with around 13% found just once. Study-wide results and caveats: SARS-CoV-2 specificity was not confirmed for second-wave clones peaking on day 37.

The TCR was taken from an adult woman who had mild COVID-19 (a few samples of this study predate the infection). Cell type and time point are not known. V and J are TRBV29-1 and TRBJ2-3; possibly TRBD2 for D (7 bases). Sequencing was carried out using PBMCs or a T cell subset sorted from them (not recorded which). CDR3 sequence: CSVDRGDIATDTQYF. The CDR3 region has the DNA TGCAGCGTTGACCGGGGGGACATAGCCACAGATACGCAGTATTTT.